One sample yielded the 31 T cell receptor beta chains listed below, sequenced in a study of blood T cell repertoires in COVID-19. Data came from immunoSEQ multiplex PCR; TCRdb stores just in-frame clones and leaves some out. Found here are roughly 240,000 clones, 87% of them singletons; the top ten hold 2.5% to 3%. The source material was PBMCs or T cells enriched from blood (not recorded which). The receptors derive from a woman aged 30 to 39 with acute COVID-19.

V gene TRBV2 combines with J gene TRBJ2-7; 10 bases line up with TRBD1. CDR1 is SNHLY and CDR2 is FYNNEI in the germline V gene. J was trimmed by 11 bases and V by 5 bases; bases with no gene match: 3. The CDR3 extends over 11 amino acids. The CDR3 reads CASSPGTGEYF. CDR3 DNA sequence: TGTGCCAGCAGTCCCGGGACAGGGGAGTACTTC.

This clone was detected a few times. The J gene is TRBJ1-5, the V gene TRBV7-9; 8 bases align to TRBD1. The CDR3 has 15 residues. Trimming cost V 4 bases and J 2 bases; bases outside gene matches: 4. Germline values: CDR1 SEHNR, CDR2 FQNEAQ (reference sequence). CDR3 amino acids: CASSSGTGRNQPQHF. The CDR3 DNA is TGTGCCAGCAGCTCCGGGACAGGCCGCAATCAGCCCCAGCATTTT.

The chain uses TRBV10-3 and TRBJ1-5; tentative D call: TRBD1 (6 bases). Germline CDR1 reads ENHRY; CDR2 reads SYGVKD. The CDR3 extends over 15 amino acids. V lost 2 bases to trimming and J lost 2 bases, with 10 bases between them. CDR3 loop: CAISEGQQGNQPQHF. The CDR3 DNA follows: TGTGCCATCAGTGAGGGACAGCAAGGCAATCAGCCCCAGCATTTT.

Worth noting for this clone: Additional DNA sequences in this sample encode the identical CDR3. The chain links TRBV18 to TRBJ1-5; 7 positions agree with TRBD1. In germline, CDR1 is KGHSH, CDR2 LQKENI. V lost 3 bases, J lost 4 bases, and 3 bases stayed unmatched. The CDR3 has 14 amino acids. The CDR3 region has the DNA TGTGCCAGCTCACCGGGACAGCCAAATCAGCCCCAGCATTTT. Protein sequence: CASSPGQPNQPQHF.

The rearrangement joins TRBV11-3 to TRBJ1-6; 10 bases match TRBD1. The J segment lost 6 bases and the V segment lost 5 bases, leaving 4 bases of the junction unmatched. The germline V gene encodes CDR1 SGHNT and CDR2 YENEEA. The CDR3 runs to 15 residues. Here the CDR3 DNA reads TGTGCCAGCAGCCTGGGACAGGGGATTAATTCACCCCTCCACTTT. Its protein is CASSLGQGINSPLHF. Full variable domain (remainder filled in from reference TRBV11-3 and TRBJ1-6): EAGVVQSPRYKIIEKKQPVAFWCNPISGHNTLYWYLQNLGQGPELLIRYENEEAVDDSQLPKDRFSAERLKGVDSTLKIQPAELGDSAVYLCASSLGQGINSPLHFGNGTRLTVT.

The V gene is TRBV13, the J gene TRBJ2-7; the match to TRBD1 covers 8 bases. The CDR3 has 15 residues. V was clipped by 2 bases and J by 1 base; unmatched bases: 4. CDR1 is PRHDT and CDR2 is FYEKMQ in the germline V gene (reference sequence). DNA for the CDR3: TGTGCCAGCAGCTTACTTGGACAGGGATCCTACGAGCAGTACTTC. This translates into CASSLLGQGSYEQYF.

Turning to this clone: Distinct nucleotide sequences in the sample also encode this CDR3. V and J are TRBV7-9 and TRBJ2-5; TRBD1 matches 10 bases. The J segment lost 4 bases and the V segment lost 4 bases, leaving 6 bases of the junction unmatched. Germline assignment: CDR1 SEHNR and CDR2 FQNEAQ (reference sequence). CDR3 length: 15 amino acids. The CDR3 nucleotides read TGTGCCAGCAGCTCTCGACAGGGGGCGGGAGAGACCCAGTACTTC. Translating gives CASSSRQGAGETQYF.

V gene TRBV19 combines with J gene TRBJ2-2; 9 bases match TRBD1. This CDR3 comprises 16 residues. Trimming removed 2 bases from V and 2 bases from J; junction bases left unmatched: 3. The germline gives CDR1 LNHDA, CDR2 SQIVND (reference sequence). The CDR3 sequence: CASSIRTGANTGELFF. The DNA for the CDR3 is TGTGCCAGTAGTATACGGACAGGGGCCAACACCGGGGAGCTGTTTTTT.

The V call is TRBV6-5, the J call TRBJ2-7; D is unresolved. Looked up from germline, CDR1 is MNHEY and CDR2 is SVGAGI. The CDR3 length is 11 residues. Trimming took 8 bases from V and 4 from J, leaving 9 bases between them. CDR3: CASPGLYEQYF. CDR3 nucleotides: TGTGCCAGCCCGGGTCTTTACGAGCAGTACTTC.

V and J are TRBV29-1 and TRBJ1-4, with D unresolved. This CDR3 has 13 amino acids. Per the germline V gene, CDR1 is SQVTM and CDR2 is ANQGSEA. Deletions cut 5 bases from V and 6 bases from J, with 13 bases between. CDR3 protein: CSVQTPWHEKLFF. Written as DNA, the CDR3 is TGCAGCGTTCAGACTCCATGGCATGAAAAACTGTTTTTT.

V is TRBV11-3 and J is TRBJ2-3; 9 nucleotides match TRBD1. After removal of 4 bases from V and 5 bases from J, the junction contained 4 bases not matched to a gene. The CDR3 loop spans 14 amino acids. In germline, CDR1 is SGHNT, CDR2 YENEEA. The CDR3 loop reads CASSSRTGVDTQYF. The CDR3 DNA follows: TGTGCCAGCAGCTCCCGGACAGGGGTAGATACGCAGTATTTT.

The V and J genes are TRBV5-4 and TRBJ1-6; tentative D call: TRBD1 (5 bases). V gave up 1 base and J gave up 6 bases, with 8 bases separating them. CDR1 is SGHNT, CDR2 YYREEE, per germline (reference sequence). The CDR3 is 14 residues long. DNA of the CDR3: TGTGCCAGCAGCTTGCAGGGCTTTAATTCACCCCTCCACTTT. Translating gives CASSLQGFNSPLHF.

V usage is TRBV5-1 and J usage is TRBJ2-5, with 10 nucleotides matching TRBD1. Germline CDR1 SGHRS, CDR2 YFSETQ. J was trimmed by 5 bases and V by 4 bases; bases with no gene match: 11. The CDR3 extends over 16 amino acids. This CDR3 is CASSTGAEGQGETQYF. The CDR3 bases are TGCGCCAGCAGCACGGGGGCGGAGGGACAGGGGGAGACCCAGTACTTC.

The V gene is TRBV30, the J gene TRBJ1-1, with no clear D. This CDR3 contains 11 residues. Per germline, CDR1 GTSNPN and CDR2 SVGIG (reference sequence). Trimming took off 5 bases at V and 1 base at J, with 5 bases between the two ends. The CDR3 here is CAWARNTEAFF. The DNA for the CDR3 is TGTGCCTGGGCCAGGAACACTGAAGCTTTCTTT.

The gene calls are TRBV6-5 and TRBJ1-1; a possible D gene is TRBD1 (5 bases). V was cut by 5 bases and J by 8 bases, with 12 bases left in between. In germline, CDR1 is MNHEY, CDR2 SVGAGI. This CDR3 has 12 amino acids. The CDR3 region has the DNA TGTGCCAGCAGTAACCCAGGGCGCGAAGCTTTCTTT. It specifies CASSNPGREAFF.

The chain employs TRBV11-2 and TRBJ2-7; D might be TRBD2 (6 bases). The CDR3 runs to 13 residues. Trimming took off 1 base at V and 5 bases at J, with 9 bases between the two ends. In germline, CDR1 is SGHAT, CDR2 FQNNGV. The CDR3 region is CASSLAGEDEQYF. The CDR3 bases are TGTGCCAGCAGCTTAGCCGGGGAGGACGAGCAGTACTTC.

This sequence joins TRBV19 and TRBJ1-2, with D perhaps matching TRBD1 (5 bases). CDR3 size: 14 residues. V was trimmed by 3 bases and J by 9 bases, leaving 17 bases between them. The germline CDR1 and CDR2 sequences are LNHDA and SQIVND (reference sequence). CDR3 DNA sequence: TGTGCCAGTAGTATTTATCCGGGAGGGGTACGCTACACCTTC. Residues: CASSIYPGGVRYTF. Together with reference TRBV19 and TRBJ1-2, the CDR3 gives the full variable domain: DGGITQSPKYLFRKEGQNVTLSCEQNLNHDAMYWYRQDPGQGLRLIYYSQIVNDFQKGDIAEGYSVSREKKESFPLTVTSAQKNPTAFYLCASSIYPGGVRYTFGSGTRLTVV.

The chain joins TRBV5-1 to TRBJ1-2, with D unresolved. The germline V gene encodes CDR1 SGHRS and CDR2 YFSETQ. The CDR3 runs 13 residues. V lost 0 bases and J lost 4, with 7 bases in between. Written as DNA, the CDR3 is TGCGCCAGCAGCTTGGACACCACCTATGGCTACACCTTC. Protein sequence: CASSLDTTYGYTF.

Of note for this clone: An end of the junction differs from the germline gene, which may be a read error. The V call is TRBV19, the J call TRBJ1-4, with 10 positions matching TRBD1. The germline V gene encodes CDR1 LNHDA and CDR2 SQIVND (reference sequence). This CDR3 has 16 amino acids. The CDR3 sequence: CASSVDRGRTNEKLFF. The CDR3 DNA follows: TGTGCCAGTAGTGTAGACAGGGGGCGAACTAATGAAAAACTGTTTTTT.

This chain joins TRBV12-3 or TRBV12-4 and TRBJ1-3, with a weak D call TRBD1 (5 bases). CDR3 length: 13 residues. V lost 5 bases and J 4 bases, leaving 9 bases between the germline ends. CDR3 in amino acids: CASSLGAGNTIYF. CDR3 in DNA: TGTGCCAGCAGTCTTGGGGCGGGAAACACCATATATTTT.

The CDR3 sequence: CASSISGVSGYTF. The CDR3 bases are TGTGCCAGTAGTATATCGGGGGTCTCTGGCTACACCTTC. This rearrangement joins TRBV19 to TRBJ1-2; D possibly corresponds to TRBD1 (5 bases). The V end was cut by 2 bases, the J end by 7 bases, with 11 bases between. The CDR3 loop spans 13 amino acids. Germline-derived CDR1 and CDR2 are LNHDA and SQIVND (reference sequence).

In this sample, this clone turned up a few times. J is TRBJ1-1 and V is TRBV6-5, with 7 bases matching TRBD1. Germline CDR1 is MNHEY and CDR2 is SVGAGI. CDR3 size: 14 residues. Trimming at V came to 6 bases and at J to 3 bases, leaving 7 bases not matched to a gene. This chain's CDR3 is CASSRTGEDTEAFF. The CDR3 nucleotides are TGTGCCAGCAGCCGGACAGGCGAGGACACTGAAGCTTTCTTT.

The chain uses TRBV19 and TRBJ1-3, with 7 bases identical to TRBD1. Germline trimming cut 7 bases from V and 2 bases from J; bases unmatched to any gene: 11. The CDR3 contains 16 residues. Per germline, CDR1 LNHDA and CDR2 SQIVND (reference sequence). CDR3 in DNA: TGTGCCAGTACCCCGGCAGGGGGTCTCACTGGAAACACCATATATTTT. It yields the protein CASTPAGGLTGNTIYF. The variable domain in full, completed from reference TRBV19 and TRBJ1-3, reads DGGITQSPKYLFRKEGQNVTLSCEQNLNHDAMYWYRQDPGQGLRLIYYSQIVNDFQKGDIAEGYSVSREKKESFPLTVTSAQKNPTAFYLCASTPAGGLTGNTIYFGEGSWLTVV.

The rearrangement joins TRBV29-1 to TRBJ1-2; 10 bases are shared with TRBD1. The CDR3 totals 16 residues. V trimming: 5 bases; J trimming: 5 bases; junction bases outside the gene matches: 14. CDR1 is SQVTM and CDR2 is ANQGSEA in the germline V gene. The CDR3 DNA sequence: TGCAGCGTTCCCACGCGGGACAGGGGCCTTATTTATGGCTACACCTTC. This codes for CSVPTRDRGLIYGYTF.

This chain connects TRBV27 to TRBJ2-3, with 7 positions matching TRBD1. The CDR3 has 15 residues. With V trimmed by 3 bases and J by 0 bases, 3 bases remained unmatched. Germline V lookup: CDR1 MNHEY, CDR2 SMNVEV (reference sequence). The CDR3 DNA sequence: TGTGCCAGCAGTTTGGGGACAGTCAGCACAGATACGCAGTATTTT. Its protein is CASSLGTVSTDTQYF.

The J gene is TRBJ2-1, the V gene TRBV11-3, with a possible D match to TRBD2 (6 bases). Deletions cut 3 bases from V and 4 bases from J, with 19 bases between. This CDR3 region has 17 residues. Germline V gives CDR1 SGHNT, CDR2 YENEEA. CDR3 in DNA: TGTGCCAGCAGCTTCGATGGGGGGAATGAGGGTTACAATGAGCAGTTCTTC. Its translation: CASSFDGGNEGYNEQFF.

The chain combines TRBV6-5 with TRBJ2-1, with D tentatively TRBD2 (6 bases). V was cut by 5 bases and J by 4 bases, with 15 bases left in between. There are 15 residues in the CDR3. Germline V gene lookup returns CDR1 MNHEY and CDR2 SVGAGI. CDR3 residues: CASSTGRRIYNEQFF. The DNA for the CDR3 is TGTGCCAGCAGTACGGGGAGGCGCATTTACAATGAGCAGTTCTTC.

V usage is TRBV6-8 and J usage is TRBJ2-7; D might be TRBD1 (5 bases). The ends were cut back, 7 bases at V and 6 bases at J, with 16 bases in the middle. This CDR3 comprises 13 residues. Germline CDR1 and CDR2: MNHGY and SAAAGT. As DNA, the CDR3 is TGTGCCAGCATCCTAGGGGCTAGTGTCGAGCAGTACTTC. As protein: CASILGASVEQYF.

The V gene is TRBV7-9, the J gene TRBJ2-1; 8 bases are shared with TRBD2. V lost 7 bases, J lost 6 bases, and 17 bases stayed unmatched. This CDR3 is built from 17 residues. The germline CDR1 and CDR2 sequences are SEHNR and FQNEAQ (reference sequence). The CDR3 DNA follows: TGTGCCAGCATCCTCACCCACAAGCGGGGGCAATCCAATGAGCAGTTCTTC. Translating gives CASILTHKRGQSNEQFF.

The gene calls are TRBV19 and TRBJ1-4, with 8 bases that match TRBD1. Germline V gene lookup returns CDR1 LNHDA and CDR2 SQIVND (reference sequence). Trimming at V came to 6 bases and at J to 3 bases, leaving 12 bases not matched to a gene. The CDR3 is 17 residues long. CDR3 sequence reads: CASSHPRTGRSNEKLFF. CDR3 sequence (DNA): TGTGCCAGTAGCCACCCCCGGACAGGGCGGTCTAATGAAAAACTGTTTTTT. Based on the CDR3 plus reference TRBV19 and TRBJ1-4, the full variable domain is DGGITQSPKYLFRKEGQNVTLSCEQNLNHDAMYWYRQDPGQGLRLIYYSQIVNDFQKGDIAEGYSVSREKKESFPLTVTSAQKNPTAFYLCASSHPRTGRSNEKLFFGSGTQLSVL.

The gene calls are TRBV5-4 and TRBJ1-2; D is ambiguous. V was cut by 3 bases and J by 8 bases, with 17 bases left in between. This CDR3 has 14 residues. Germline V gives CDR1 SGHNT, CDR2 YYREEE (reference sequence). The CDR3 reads CASSSLPPAGGYTF. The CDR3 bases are TGTGCCAGCAGCTCCTTGCCTCCGGCGGGCGGCTACACCTTC.